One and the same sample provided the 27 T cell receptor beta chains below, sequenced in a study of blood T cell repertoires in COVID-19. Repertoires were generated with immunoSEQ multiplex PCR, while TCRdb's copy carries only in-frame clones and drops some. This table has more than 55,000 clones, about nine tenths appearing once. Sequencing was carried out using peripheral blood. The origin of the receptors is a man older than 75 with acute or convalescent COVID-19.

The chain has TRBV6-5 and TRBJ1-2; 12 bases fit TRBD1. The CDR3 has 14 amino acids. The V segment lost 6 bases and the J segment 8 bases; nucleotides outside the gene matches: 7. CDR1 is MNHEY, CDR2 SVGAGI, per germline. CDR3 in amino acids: CASSQGTGGRGYTF. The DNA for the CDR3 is TGTGCCAGCAGCCAGGGGACAGGGGGCAGAGGCTACACCTTC.

The CDR3 reads CASSETVNTEAFF. In DNA form, the CDR3 reads TGTGCCAGCAGCGAGACTGTGAACACTGAAGCTTTCTTT. This chain connects TRBV7-7 to TRBJ1-1; D gene unclear. The ends were cut back, 5 bases at V and 0 bases at J, with 7 bases in the middle. The CDR3 contains 13 residues. Germline V gene lookup returns CDR1 SSHAT and CDR2 FNYEAQ (reference sequence).

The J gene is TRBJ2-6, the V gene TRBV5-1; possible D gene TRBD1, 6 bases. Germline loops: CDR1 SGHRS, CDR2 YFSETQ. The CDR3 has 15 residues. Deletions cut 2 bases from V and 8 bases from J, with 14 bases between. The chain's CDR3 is CASSLRQVATNVLTF. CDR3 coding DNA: TGCGCCAGCAGCTTAAGACAGGTGGCTACCAACGTCCTGACTTTC. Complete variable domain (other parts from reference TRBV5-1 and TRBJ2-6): KAGVTQTPRYLIKTRGQQVTLSCSPISGHRSVSWYQQTPGQGLQFLFEYFSETQRNKGNFPGRFSGRQFSNSRSEMNVSTLELGDSALYLCASSLRQVATNVLTFGAGSRLTVL.

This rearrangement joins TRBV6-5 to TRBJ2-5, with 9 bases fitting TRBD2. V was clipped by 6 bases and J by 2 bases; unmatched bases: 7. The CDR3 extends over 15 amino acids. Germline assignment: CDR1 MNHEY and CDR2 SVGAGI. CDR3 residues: CASSFIAGAQETQYF. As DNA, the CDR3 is TGTGCCAGCAGCTTTATAGCGGGGGCACAAGAGACCCAGTACTTC.

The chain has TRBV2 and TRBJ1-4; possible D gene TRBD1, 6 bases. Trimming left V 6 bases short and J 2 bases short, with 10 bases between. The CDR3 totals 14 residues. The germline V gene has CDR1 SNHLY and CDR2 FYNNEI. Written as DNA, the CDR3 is TGTGCCAGCAGAGAGGGGGGGACTAATGAAAAACTGTTTTTT. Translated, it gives CASREGGTNEKLFF.

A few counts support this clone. CDR3 amino acids: CASTGQKSSYNEQFF. CDR3 DNA: TGCGCCAGCACGGGACAGAAGAGCTCCTACAATGAGCAGTTCTTC. The chain uses TRBV5-1 and TRBJ2-1; 7 nucleotides match TRBD1. The CDR3 loop spans 15 amino acids. Germline values: CDR1 SGHRS, CDR2 YFSETQ. V shed 6 bases and J 0 bases; nucleotides not matched to a gene: 6.

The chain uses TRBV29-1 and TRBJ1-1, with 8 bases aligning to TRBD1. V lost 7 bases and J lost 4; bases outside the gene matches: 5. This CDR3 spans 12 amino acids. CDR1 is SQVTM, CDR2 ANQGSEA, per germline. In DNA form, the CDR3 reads TGCAGCGCTACACAGGGGGGCACTGAAGCTTTCTTT. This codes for CSATQGGTEAFF. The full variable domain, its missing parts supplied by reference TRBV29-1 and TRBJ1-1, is SAVISQKPSRDICQRGTSLTIQCQVDSQVTMMFWYRQQPGQSLTLIATANQGSEATYESGFVIDKFPISRPNLTFSTLTVSNMSPEDSSIYLCSATQGGTEAFFGQGTRLTVV.

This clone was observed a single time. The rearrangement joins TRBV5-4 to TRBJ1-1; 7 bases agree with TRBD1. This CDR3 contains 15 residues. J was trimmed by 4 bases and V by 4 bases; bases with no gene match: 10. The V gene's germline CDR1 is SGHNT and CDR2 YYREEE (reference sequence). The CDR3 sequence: CASSPLQGISTEAFF. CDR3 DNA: TGTGCCAGCAGCCCACTACAGGGGATAAGCACTGAAGCTTTCTTT.

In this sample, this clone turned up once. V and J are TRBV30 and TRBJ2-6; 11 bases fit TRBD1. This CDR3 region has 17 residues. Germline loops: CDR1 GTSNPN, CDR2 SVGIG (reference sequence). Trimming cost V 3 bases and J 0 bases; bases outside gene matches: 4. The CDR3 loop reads CAWSGQGAASGANVLTF. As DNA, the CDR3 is TGTGCCTGGAGCGGACAGGGGGCGGCCTCTGGGGCCAACGTCCTGACTTTC.

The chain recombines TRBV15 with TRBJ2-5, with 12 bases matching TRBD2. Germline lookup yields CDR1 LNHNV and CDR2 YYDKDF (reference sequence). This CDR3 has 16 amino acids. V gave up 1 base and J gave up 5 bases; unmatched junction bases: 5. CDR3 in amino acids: CATSRASGGAQETQYF. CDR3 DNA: TGTGCCACCAGCAGAGCTAGCGGGGGGGCTCAGGAGACCCAGTACTTC.

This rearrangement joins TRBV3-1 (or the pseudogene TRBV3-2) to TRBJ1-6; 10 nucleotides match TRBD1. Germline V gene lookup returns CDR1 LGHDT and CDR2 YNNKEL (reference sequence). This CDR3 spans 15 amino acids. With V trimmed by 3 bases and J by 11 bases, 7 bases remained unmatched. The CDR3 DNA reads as TGTGCCAGCAGCCAGACCGGGACAGGGGTCCCACCCCTCCACTTT. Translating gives CASSQTGTGVPPLHF.

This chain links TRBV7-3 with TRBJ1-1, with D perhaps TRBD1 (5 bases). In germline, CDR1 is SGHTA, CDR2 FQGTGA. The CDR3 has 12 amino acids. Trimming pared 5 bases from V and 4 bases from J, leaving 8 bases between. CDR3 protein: CASSAGSTEAFF. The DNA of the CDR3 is TGTGCCAGCAGCGCAGGGTCCACTGAAGCTTTCTTT.

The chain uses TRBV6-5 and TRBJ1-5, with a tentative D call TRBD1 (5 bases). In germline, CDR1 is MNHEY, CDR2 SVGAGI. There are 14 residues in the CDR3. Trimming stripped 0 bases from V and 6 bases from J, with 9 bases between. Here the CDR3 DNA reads TGTGCCAGCAGTTACTCGGATAGGGGTCAGCCCCAGCATTTT. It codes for CASSYSDRGQPQHF.

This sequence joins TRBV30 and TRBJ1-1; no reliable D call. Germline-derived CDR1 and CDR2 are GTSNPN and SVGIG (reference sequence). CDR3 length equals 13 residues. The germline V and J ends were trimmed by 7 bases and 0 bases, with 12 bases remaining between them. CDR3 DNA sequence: TGTGCCTACACTAAGGAACTGAACACTGAAGCTTTCTTT. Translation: CAYTKELNTEAFF.

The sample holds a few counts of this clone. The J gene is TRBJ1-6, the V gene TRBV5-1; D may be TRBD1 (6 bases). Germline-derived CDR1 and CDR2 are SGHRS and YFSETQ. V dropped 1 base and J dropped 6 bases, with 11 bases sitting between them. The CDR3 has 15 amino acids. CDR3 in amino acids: CASSLPGQSNSPLHF. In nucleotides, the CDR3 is TGCGCCAGCAGCTTGCCTGGACAGAGTAATTCACCCCTCCACTTT. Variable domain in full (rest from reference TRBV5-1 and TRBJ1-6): KAGVTQTPRYLIKTRGQQVTLSCSPISGHRSVSWYQQTPGQGLQFLFEYFSETQRNKGNFPGRFSGRQFSNSRSEMNVSTLELGDSALYLCASSLPGQSNSPLHFGNGTRLTVT.

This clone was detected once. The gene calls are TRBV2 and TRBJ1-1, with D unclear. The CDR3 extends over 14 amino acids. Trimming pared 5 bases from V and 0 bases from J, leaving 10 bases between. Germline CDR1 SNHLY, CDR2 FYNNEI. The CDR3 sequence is CASSRTDLNTEAFF. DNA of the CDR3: TGTGCCAGCAGTCGGACGGACTTGAACACTGAAGCTTTCTTT.

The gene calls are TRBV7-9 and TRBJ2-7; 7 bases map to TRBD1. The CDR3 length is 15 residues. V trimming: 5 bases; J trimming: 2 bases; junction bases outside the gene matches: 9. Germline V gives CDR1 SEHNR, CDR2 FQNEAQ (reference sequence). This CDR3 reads CASSPLGQLTYEQYF. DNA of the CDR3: TGTGCCAGCAGCCCCCTGGGACAGCTGACCTACGAGCAGTACTTC.

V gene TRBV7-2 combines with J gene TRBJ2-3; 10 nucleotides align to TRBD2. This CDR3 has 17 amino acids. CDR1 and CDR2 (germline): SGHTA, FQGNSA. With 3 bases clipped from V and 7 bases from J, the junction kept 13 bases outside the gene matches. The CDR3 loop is CASSLEARSGGANTQYF. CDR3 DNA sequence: TGTGCCAGCAGCTTGGAGGCTCGGAGCGGGGGGGCAAATACGCAGTATTTT.

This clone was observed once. CDR3 loop: CASSPERADTQYF. DNA for the CDR3: TGTGCCAGCAGCCCGGAGAGGGCAGATACGCAGTATTTT. The chain is built from TRBV6-5 and TRBJ2-3; D might be TRBD2 (5 bases). The CDR3 runs to 13 residues. Germline V gene sequence: CDR1 MNHEY, CDR2 SVGAGI. Trimming shortened V by 6 bases and J by 4 bases, and 11 bases separated the two germline ends.

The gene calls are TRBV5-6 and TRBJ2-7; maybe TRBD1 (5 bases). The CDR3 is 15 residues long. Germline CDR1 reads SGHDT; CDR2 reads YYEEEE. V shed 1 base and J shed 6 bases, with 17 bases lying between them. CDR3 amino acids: CASSLTGQGLGEQYF. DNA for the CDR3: TGTGCCAGCAGCTTGACAGGTCAGGGTCTGGGCGAGCAGTACTTC.

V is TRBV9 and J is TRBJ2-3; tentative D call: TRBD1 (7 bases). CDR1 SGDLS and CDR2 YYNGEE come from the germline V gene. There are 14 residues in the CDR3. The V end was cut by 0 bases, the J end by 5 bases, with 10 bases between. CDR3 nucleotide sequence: TGTGCCAGCAGCGTAGGACAGGGAGGAGATACGCAGTATTTT. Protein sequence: CASSVGQGGDTQYF.

CDR3 residues: CASSIRLGQRGYEQYF. For the CDR3, the DNA is TGTGCCAGTAGTATAAGGCTCGGGCAGCGGGGCTACGAGCAGTACTTC. The V gene is TRBV19, the J gene TRBJ2-7; 7 bases are a match to TRBD2. Germline V CDR1 and CDR2: LNHDA, SQIVND (reference sequence). This CDR3 is 16 amino acids long. With V trimmed by 2 bases and J by 3 bases, 10 bases remained unmatched.

The CDR3 sequence: CASVWGSGGGTDTQYF. The CDR3 DNA is TGTGCCAGCGTTTGGGGGAGCGGGGGGGGCACAGATACGCAGTATTTT. The chain recombines TRBV2 with TRBJ2-3; 10 bases align to TRBD2. Germline V lookup: CDR1 SNHLY, CDR2 FYNNEI. The CDR3 runs 16 residues. V lost 8 bases and J lost 1; bases outside the gene matches: 9.

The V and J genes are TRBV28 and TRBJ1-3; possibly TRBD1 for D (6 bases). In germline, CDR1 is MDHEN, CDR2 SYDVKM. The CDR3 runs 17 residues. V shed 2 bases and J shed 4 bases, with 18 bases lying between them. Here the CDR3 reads CASSLPSTGSLGNTIYF. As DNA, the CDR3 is TGTGCCAGCAGTTTACCGTCCACAGGGTCGTTGGGAAACACCATATATTTT.

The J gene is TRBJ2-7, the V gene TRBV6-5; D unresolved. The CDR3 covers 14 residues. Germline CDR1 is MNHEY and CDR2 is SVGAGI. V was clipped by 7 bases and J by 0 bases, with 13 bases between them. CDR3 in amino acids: CASKRDEVSYEQYF. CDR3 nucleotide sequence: TGTGCCAGCAAGAGAGACGAGGTCTCCTACGAGCAGTACTTC.

The CDR3 nucleotides are TGTGCCAGCAGTTTAGCCCGGGGACTAGCGGGGGCCAGCACAGATACGCAGTATTTT. Protein sequence: CASSLARGLAGASTDTQYF. The chain carries TRBV27 and TRBJ2-3; 14 bases fit TRBD2. The CDR3 extends over 19 amino acids. The V gene end was trimmed by 2 bases and the J gene end by 0 bases; junction bases not matched to a gene: 7. Germline V CDR1 and CDR2: MNHEY, SMNVEV (reference sequence).

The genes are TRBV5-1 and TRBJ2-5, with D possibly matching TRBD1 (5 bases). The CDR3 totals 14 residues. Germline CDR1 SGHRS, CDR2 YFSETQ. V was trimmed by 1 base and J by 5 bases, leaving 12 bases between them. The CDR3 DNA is TGCGCCAGCAGCTTGCTCCCAGGGCGGGAGACCCAGTACTTC. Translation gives CASSLLPGRETQYF. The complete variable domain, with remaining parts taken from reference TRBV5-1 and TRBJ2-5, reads KAGVTQTPRYLIKTRGQQVTLSCSPISGHRSVSWYQQTPGQGLQFLFEYFSETQRNKGNFPGRFSGRQFSNSRSEMNVSTLELGDSALYLCASSLLPGRETQYFGPGTRLLVL.